This TCR beta chain is drawn from a study of blood T cell repertoires in COVID-19. On the study more broadly: PBMCs, B-cell-depleted T cells, or T cells provided the cDNA or gDNA that made up the material.

Sequencing used immunoSEQ multiplex PCR; TCRdb keeps in-frame clones, though not all of them. The sample has roughly 180,000 clones, 80% seen once. The V gene lost 4 bases and the J gene lost 0 bases, with 19 bases spanning the gap. The CDR3 has 18 amino acids. CDR1 and CDR2 from the germline V gene are SGHRS and YFSETQ. This clone was detected a few times. V and J are TRBV5-1 and TRBJ2-2; D unresolved. The sequenced material came from PBMCs or T cells enriched from blood (not recorded which). The clonotype comes from a man aged 55 to 70 who had been exposed to COVID-19. For the CDR3, the DNA is TGCGCCAGCAGCGTGGGCCTACTACCCAATACGAACACCGGGGAGCTGTTTTTT. Translated, it gives CASSVGLLPNTNTGELFF.